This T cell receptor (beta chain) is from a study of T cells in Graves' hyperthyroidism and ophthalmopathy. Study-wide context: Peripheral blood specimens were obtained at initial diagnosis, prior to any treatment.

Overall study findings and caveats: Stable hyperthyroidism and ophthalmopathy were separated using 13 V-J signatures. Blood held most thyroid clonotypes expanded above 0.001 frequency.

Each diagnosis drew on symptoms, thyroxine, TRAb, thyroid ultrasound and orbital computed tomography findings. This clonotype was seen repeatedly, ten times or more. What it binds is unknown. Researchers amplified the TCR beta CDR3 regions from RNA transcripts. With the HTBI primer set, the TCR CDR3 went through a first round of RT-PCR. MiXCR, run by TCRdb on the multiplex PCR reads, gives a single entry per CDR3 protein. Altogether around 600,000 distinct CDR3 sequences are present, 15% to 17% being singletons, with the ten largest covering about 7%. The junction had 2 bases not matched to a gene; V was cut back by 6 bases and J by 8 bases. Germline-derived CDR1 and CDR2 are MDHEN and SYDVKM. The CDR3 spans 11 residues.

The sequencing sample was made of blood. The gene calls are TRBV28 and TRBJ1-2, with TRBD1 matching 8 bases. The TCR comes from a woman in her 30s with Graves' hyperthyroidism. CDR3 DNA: TGTGCCAGCAGCAGGGGGCAAGGCTACACCTTC. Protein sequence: CASSRGQGYTF.